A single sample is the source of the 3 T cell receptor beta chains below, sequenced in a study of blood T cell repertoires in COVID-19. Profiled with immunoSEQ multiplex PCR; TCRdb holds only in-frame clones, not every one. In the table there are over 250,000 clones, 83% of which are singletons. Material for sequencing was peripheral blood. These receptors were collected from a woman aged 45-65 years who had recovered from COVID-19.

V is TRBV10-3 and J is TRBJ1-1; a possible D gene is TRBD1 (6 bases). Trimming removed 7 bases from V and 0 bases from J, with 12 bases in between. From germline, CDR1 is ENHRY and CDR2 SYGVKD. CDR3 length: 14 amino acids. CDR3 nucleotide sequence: TGTGCCATCACCGCCGGGACAATGAACACTGAAGCTTTCTTT. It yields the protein CAITAGTMNTEAFF.

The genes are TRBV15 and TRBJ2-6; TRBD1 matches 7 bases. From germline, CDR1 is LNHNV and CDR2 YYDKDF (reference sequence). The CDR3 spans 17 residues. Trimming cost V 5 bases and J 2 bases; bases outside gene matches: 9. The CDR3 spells CATSGQVGIPGANVLTF. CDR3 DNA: TGTGCCACCAGCGGACAGGTCGGAATTCCTGGGGCCAACGTCCTGACTTTC.

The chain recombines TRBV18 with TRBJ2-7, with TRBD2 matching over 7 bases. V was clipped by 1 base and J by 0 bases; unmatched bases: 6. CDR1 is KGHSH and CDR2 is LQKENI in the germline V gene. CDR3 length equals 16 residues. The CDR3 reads CASSPRLAASSYEQYF. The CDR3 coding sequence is TGTGCCAGCTCACCACGGCTAGCGGCAAGCTCCTACGAGCAGTACTTC.